The present T cell receptor beta chain was sequenced within a study of blood T cell repertoires in COVID-19. With 5 bases clipped from V and 10 bases from J, the junction kept 4 bases outside the gene matches. CDR1 is SGHVS, CDR2 FQNEAQ, per germline. CDR3 length equals 12 residues. Method: immunoSEQ multiplex PCR; TCRdb's copy keeps in-frame clones and lacks some. This sample has about 120,000 clones, with about 79% found just once. This clonotype originated in a woman of 80 years or more with acute or convalescent COVID-19. The sample taken for sequencing was peripheral blood. The V and J genes are TRBV7-8 and TRBJ1-1; TRBD1 aligns across 10 bases. The CDR3 bases are TGTGCCAGCAGCCATGGACAGGGGGGAGCTTTCTTT. It translates to CASSHGQGGAFF.